This T cell receptor (beta chain) appears in the sequencing data of a study of CD8 T cells in cerebrospinal fluid in Alzheimer's disease. Study results and caveats: Versus healthy subjects, Alzheimer's patients more often had clones of at least 3%.

This clonotype is labeled large based on frequency. Antigen specificity is unknown. TCRdb re-called the 10x single-cell sequencing reads; every CDR3 protein appears as one record, without DNA. The sample table sets out approximately 550 distinct CDR3 sequences. CDR3 length: 18 amino acids. From germline, CDR1 is SGHTA and CDR2 FQGTGA. Live CSF cells were sorted with a live/dead marker for droplet-based sequencing. The source material was cerebrospinal fluid. V gene TRBV7-3 combines with J gene TRBJ2-1; checking the TCRdb D call of TRBD2 is not possible without DNA. The TCR sequence derives from a human donor with Alzheimer's disease. The chain's CDR3 is CASSAKTSGVSSYNEQFF.